One sample yielded the 18 T cell receptor beta chains listed below, sequenced in a study of control samples from healthy donors and cancer patients (dated by TCRdb to 2018 to 2021). The library was generated by the immunoSEQ multiplex PCR assay. This immuneACCESS table, as held by TCRdb, lists in-frame sequences with V and J called but not all clones. Of the missing ones, under half trace to an unresolved V gene in checked studies; the others have no known cause. This sample holds 180,000 or so clones; just under 95% were observed only once. Clones ranked in the top ten supply 4.1% of the sample. Sequencing was done on a sample of blood. The receptors were gathered from a woman between 55 and 75 years old in good health.

The V call is TRBV5-6, the J call TRBJ1-1; D is possibly TRBD1 (5 bases). V lost 7 bases and J 8 bases, leaving 15 bases between the germline ends. Germline V lookup: CDR1 SGHDT, CDR2 YYEEEE. The CDR3 runs to 12 residues. The DNA for the CDR3 is TGTGCCAGCCTTCTGGTGGGGGAGGAAGCTTTCTTT. It translates to CASLLVGEEAFF.

This chain links TRBV19 with TRBJ2-1; D unclear. The ends were cut back, 4 bases at V and 6 bases at J, with 13 bases in the middle. CDR1 is LNHDA and CDR2 is SQIVND in the germline V gene (reference sequence). The CDR3 extends over 14 amino acids. In DNA, the CDR3 is TGTGCCAGTAGTACCTCTTGGCAGTCCAATGAGCAGTTCTTC. Translating it yields CASSTSWQSNEQFF.

V usage is TRBV12-5 and J usage is TRBJ1-3; no firm D call. Trimming took 6 bases from V and 0 from J, leaving 12 bases between them. CDR1 and CDR2 from the germline V gene are LGHNT and FRNRAP. The CDR3 loop spans 15 amino acids. DNA of the CDR3: TGTGCTAGTGGCCCCGGACCGAGCTCTGGAAACACCATATATTTT. Protein: CASGPGPSSGNTIYF.

The chain combines TRBV5-6 with TRBJ1-5; TRBD1 matches at 7 bases. After removal of 2 bases from V and 11 bases from J, the junction contained 10 bases not matched to a gene. The germline gives CDR1 SGHDT, CDR2 YYEEEE. The CDR3 contains 14 residues. The CDR3 bases are TGTGCCAGCAGCTTCTCAACAGGGGCCGGGTCCCAGCATTTT. This encodes CASSFSTGAGSQHF.

The V gene is TRBV18, the J gene TRBJ1-6; D is unclear. From germline, CDR1 is KGHSH and CDR2 LQKENI. Trimming shortened V by 6 bases and J by 6 bases, and 9 bases separated the two germline ends. The CDR3 covers 13 residues. Here the CDR3 DNA reads TGTGCCAGCTCCGGAAATGCTAATTCACCCCTCCACTTT. This translates into CASSGNANSPLHF. The full variable domain, completed using reference TRBV18 and TRBJ1-6, is NAGVMQNPRHLVRRRGQEARLRCSPMKGHSHVYWYRQLPEEGLKFMVYLQKENIIDESGMPKERFSAEFPKEGPSILRIQQVVRGDSAAYFCASSGNANSPLHFGNGTRLTVT.

The chain combines TRBV5-1 with TRBJ2-1; D gene ambiguous. This CDR3 is built from 15 residues. Trimming took 4 bases from V and 8 from J, leaving 19 bases between them. CDR1 is SGHRS and CDR2 is YFSETQ in the germline V gene. CDR3 DNA: TGCGCCAGCAGCCACCGCCTTTGGGTTATCGATGAGCAGTTCTTC. This sequence encodes CASSHRLWVIDEQFF.

This chain uses TRBV13 with TRBJ1-3, with a weak D call TRBD1 (6 bases). V was cut by 0 bases and J by 2 bases, with 14 bases left in between. This CDR3 has 17 amino acids. Germline assignment: CDR1 PRHDT and CDR2 FYEKMQ (reference sequence). The CDR3 loop is CASSLGDRDTAGNTIYF. The CDR3 nucleotides read TGTGCCAGCAGCTTAGGAGACCGGGACACCGCTGGAAACACCATATATTTT.

This chain connects TRBV6-6 to TRBJ1-5, with D possibly TRBD1 on 5 matching bases. Germline lookup yields CDR1 MNHNY and CDR2 SVGAGI (reference sequence). The ends were cut back, 0 bases at V and 6 bases at J, with 12 bases in the middle. CDR3 length: 15 residues. CDR3 amino acids: CASSYSGQGGQPQHF. CDR3 bases: TGTGCCAGCAGTTACTCGGGTCAGGGAGGTCAGCCCCAGCATTTT.

Here the CDR3 DNA reads TGTGCCAGTAGTATGTCTCTGGTCGGCAGGAATCAGCCCCAGCATTTT. This encodes CASSMSLVGRNQPQHF. The rearrangement links TRBV19 to TRBJ1-5; D is uncertain. Germline V lookup: CDR1 LNHDA, CDR2 SQIVND (reference sequence). Trimming took 3 bases from V and 4 from J, leaving 16 bases between them. The CDR3 runs 16 residues.

The chain links TRBV5-6 to TRBJ1-3; D ambiguous. V lost 0 bases and J 0 bases, leaving 4 bases between the germline ends. Germline V lookup: CDR1 SGHDT, CDR2 YYEEEE. The CDR3 sequence is 14 residues long. The CDR3 here is CASSLGGSGNTIYF. DNA of the CDR3: TGTGCCAGCAGCTTGGGGGGCTCTGGAAACACCATATATTTT.

The V and J genes are TRBV4-3 and TRBJ1-1; D possibly corresponds to TRBD1 (6 bases). The V gene's germline CDR1 is LGHNA and CDR2 YSLEER. V lost 1 base and J lost 5, with 20 bases in between. CDR3 length: 17 residues. DNA for the CDR3: TGCGCCAGCAGCCAAGTGGGGCAGGGGCCAATAGATACTGAAGCTTTCTTT. Protein product: CASSQVGQGPIDTEAFF.

This chain connects TRBV5-4 to TRBJ2-5; 13 bases fit TRBD2. The CDR3 length is 15 residues. The V segment lost 3 bases and the J segment 5 bases; nucleotides outside the gene matches: 4. Germline CDR1 is SGHNT and CDR2 is YYREEE (reference sequence). The CDR3 spells CASSSPGLAGETQYF. In DNA, the CDR3 is TGTGCCAGCAGCTCCCCGGGACTAGCGGGGGAGACCCAGTACTTC.

The V call is TRBV18, the J call TRBJ1-5, with D possibly matching TRBD1 (5 bases). Germline V CDR1 and CDR2: KGHSH, LQKENI. Trimming stripped 6 bases from V and 0 bases from J, with 9 bases between. This CDR3 spans 14 amino acids. DNA for the CDR3: TGTGCCAGCTCGCGGGGGAATAGCAATCAGCCCCAGCATTTT. The encoded protein is CASSRGNSNQPQHF.

The chain recombines TRBV2 with TRBJ1-1; D might be TRBD1 (6 bases). V lost 3 bases to trimming and J lost 4 bases, with 12 bases between them. This CDR3 comprises 14 residues. The V gene's germline CDR1 is SNHLY and CDR2 FYNNEI. The CDR3 is CASSDPGAATEAFF. CDR3 in DNA: TGTGCCAGCAGTGATCCAGGGGCCGCCACTGAAGCTTTCTTT.

The chain employs TRBV7-2 and TRBJ1-2, with 10 bases that match TRBD1. The germline CDR1 and CDR2 sequences are SGHTA and FQGNSA. The CDR3 runs 14 residues. With 5 bases clipped from V and 4 bases from J, the junction kept 4 bases outside the gene matches. Here the CDR3 DNA reads TGTGCCAGCAGCCCTAGACAGGGGGCCTATGGCTACACCTTC. Its protein is CASSPRQGAYGYTF. Drawing the rest from reference TRBV7-2 and TRBJ1-2, the complete variable domain is GAGVSQSPSNKVTEKGKDVELRCDPISGHTALYWYRQSLGQGLEFLIYFQGNSAPDKSGLPSDRFSAERTGGSVSTLTIQRTQQEDSAVYLCASSPRQGAYGYTFGSGTRLTVV.

The chain carries TRBV15 and TRBJ1-3, with a tentative D call TRBD1 (5 bases). Germline CDR1 LNHNV, CDR2 YYDKDF (reference sequence). Trimming pared 5 bases from V and 0 bases from J, leaving 17 bases between. The CDR3 has 17 amino acids. CDR3 sequence (DNA): TGTGCCACCAGCGGGGGAACAGGCGTAAGCTCTGGAAACACCATATATTTT. Its protein product is CATSGGTGVSSGNTIYF. Supplemented by reference TRBV15 and TRBJ1-3, the full variable domain reads DAMVIQNPRYQVTQFGKPVTLSCSQTLNHNVMYWYQQKSSQAPKLLFHYYDKDFNNEADTPDNFQSRRPNTSFCFLDIRSPGLGDTAMYLCATSGGTGVSSGNTIYFGEGSWLTVV.

The chain employs TRBV7-2 and TRBJ1-5, with TRBD1 as a possible D gene (6 bases). Germline CDR1 reads SGHTA; CDR2 reads FQGNSA. The CDR3 is made up of 16 amino acids. The V end was cut by 1 base, the J end by 6 bases, with 16 bases between. CDR3 sequence (DNA): TGTGCCAGCAGCTTAGAGGGCAGGGGATTGGGTCAGCCCCAGCATTTT. This gives the protein CASSLEGRGLGQPQHF.

The CDR3 coding sequence is TGTGCCAGCAGTGAGGGTAGTGGTTATCAGCCCCAGCATTTT. Translation: CASSEGSGYQPQHF. The genes are TRBV25-1 and TRBJ1-5; D is uncertain. The germline V and J ends were trimmed by 3 bases and 5 bases, with 11 bases remaining between them. The CDR3 contains 14 residues. Germline CDR1 MGHDK, CDR2 SYGVNS.